These 29 T cell receptor beta chains originate from one sample sequenced in a study of blood T cell repertoires in COVID-19. Profiled with immunoSEQ multiplex PCR; TCRdb holds only in-frame clones, not every one. The sample gives about 110,000 clones, about 85% of which show up once; under 5% is in the top ten. The sample taken for sequencing was peripheral blood. Receptors originate from a woman in her 70s with acute or convalescent COVID-19.

V and J are TRBV6-6 and TRBJ2-7; 9 nucleotides agree with TRBD1. The V segment lost 6 bases and the J segment 7 bases; nucleotides outside the gene matches: 16. The germline V gene encodes CDR1 MNHNY and CDR2 SVGAGI (reference sequence). This CDR3 spans 16 amino acids. The CDR3: CASRPSGTGLKGEQYV. CDR3 in DNA: TGTGCCAGCAGACCTTCCGGGACAGGGTTAAAGGGGGAGCAGTACGTC.

This clone was recorded only once. V gene TRBV24-1 combines with J gene TRBJ1-2, with TRBD1 matching 7 bases. This CDR3 has 15 residues. Germline assignment: CDR1 KGHDR and CDR2 SFDVKD. V dropped 4 bases and J dropped 3; count of bases not matched to a gene: 7. The CDR3 coding sequence is TGTGCCACCAGTGAGACGACAGGGCCCCACTATGGCTACACCTTC. Translated: CATSETTGPHYGYTF.

This rearrangement joins TRBV7-2 to TRBJ2-1, with 10 bases aligning to TRBD2. Losses at the gene ends were 0 bases for V and 9 bases for J; bases not matched to a gene: 5. CDR1 and CDR2 (germline): SGHTA, FQGNSA. CDR3 length: 15 amino acids. CDR3 nucleotides: TGTGCCAGCAGCTTAGCTGGGACTAGCGTGGGTGAGCAGTTCTTC. Translating it yields CASSLAGTSVGEQFF.

The chain recombines TRBV28 with TRBJ1-3; TRBD1 matches at 9 bases. CDR1 is MDHEN and CDR2 is SYDVKM in the germline V gene. The V and J ends lost 7 bases and 1 base, in that order; junction bases with no gene match: 14. This CDR3 has 18 amino acids. This chain's CDR3 is CASKSGGGQGLSGNTIYF. The CDR3 bases are TGTGCCAGCAAAAGCGGGGGGGGACAGGGCCTATCTGGAAACACCATATATTTT.

The rearrangement links TRBV6-5 to TRBJ1-1; D not resolved. CDR3 length: 14 residues. CDR1 is MNHEY, CDR2 SVGAGI, per germline. V was shortened by 6 bases and J by 1 base, with 12 bases between the two germline ends. This chain's CDR3 is CASRNGLPNTEAFF. CDR3 bases: TGTGCCAGCAGAAATGGACTGCCGAACACTGAAGCTTTCTTT.

As concerns this clone: Additional DNA sequences in this sample encode the identical CDR3. The chain links TRBV11-3 to TRBJ2-1; 7 bases agree with TRBD2. From germline, CDR1 is SGHNT and CDR2 YENEEA. The CDR3 loop spans 15 amino acids. Trimming cost V 1 base and J 1 base; bases outside gene matches: 1. CDR3 nucleotide sequence: TGTGCCAGCAGCTTAGCGGGGGGATCCTACAATGAGCAGTTCTTC. It codes for CASSLAGGSYNEQFF.

The table lists this clone with a count of one. The chain combines TRBV5-5 with TRBJ2-4; a weak D match, TRBD1 (6 bases). This CDR3 has 20 residues. Trimming pared 0 bases from V and 1 base from J, leaving 23 bases between. The germline V gene encodes CDR1 SGHKS and CDR2 YYEKEE (reference sequence). CDR3 sequence reads: CASSLAPGRGVGSAKNIQYF. The CDR3 DNA reads TGTGCCAGCAGCTTGGCCCCGGGCAGGGGAGTAGGTTCGGCCAAAAACATTCAGTACTTC.

V gene TRBV25-1 combines with J gene TRBJ1-2, with 9 bases identical to TRBD1. Trimming took 3 bases from V and 6 from J; bases not matched to a gene: 8. CDR1 MGHDK and CDR2 SYGVNS come from the germline V gene. The CDR3 sequence is 15 residues long. The DNA for the CDR3 is TGTGCCAGCAGTGAGTGGGACAGGGCACCCGATGGCTACACCTTC. Translation: CASSEWDRAPDGYTF.

The chain links TRBV12-3 or TRBV12-4 to TRBJ2-7; the D is unclear. Between the trimmed V and J ends, which lost 6 bases and 4 bases, there was a span of 10 bases. The CDR3 has 12 amino acids. CDR3 nucleotide sequence: TGTGCCAGCAGCCCTTTTCGGTACGAGCAGTACTTC. This sequence encodes CASSPFRYEQYF.

The chain joins TRBV19 to TRBJ1-5, with D perhaps matching TRBD1 (6 bases). In germline, CDR1 is LNHDA, CDR2 SQIVND (reference sequence). The CDR3 runs to 15 residues. V was trimmed by 3 bases and J by 5 bases, leaving 14 bases between them. The CDR3, as DNA: TGTGCCAGTAGTATGTATCGGGGGGCAGATCAGCCCCAGCATTTT. Translated: CASSMYRGADQPQHF.

A remark on this clone: A junction end diverges from the germline sequence, so it may reflect a read error. This chain uses TRBV6-1 with TRBJ2-7; D may be TRBD2 (5 bases). Germline loops: CDR1 MNHNS, CDR2 SASEGT. The CDR3 totals 15 residues. CDR3 DNA sequence: TGTGCCAGTAGTGAACCCGGGTTAGCGACGTACGAGCAGTACTTC. This sequence encodes CASSEPGLATYEQYF.

The chain uses TRBV2 and TRBJ2-1, with TRBD2 identical over 10 bases. Germline V gene data show CDR1 as SNHLY and CDR2 as FYNNEI. The CDR3 contains 14 residues. The V segment lost 7 bases and the J segment 4 bases; nucleotides outside the gene matches: 4. The CDR3 DNA is TGTGCCAGCAAAGCGGGGGGGACATACAATGAGCAGTTCTTC. Amino acids: CASKAGGTYNEQFF.

This chain connects TRBV14 to TRBJ2-2; 12 positions agree with TRBD2. Germline trimming cut 1 base from V and 4 bases from J; bases unmatched to any gene: 13. The CDR3 extends over 20 amino acids. The germline CDR1 and CDR2 sequences are SGHDN and FVKESK. CDR3 protein: CASSQVRGLAGGLGTGELFF. CDR3 nucleotide sequence: TGTGCCAGCAGCCAAGTCAGAGGCCTAGCGGGGGGGCTCGGCACCGGGGAGCTGTTTTTT. Using reference TRBV14 and TRBJ2-2 for the parts outside the CDR3, the full variable domain is EAGVTQFPSHSVIEKGQTVTLRCDPISGHDNLYWYRRVMGKEIKFLLHFVKESKQDESGMPNNRFLAERTGGTYSTLKVQPAELEDSGVYFCASSQVRGLAGGLGTGELFFGEGSRLTVL.

A single count supports this clone. The V gene is TRBV6-6, the J gene TRBJ2-3; maybe TRBD2 (6 bases). Looked up from germline, CDR1 is MNHNY and CDR2 is SVGAGI (reference sequence). V lost 6 bases and J lost 4, with 14 bases in between. The CDR3 is 14 residues long. DNA of the CDR3: TGTGCCAGCAGGATAGCGGTCCGCGCAGATACGCAGTATTTT. Translation: CASRIAVRADTQYF.

The gene calls are TRBV6-1 and TRBJ1-3; perhaps TRBD1 as D (6 bases). The V end lost 2 bases, the J end lost 1 base, and 9 bases lay between the germline ends. The CDR3 extends over 15 amino acids. Germline V gene lookup returns CDR1 MNHNS and CDR2 SASEGT. DNA of the CDR3: TGTGCCAGCAGTGAAACAGGGCGATCTGGAAACACCATATATTTT. This translates into CASSETGRSGNTIYF.

This clone has just one count. This chain connects TRBV28 to TRBJ2-2, with D tentatively TRBD2 (5 bases). The CDR3 length is 13 residues. Germline V gene sequence: CDR1 MDHEN, CDR2 SYDVKM. Trimming took 7 bases from V and 2 from J, leaving 8 bases between them. CDR3 amino acids: CASIRENTGELFF. The CDR3 DNA follows: TGTGCCAGCATCCGGGAAAACACCGGGGAGCTGTTTTTT.

The chain carries TRBV19 and TRBJ2-3; D unclear. This CDR3 has 13 residues. Trimming stripped 7 bases from V and 2 bases from J, with 10 bases between. Germline loops: CDR1 LNHDA, CDR2 SQIVND (reference sequence). The CDR3 DNA is TGTGCCAGTACGAGCCGGTTCACAGATACGCAGTATTTT. It is translated as CASTSRFTDTQYF.

This clone was counted between two and nine times. The rearrangement joins TRBV7-2 to TRBJ1-1; D is uncertain. Trimming cost V 1 base and J 7 bases, with 19 bases left between them. This CDR3 has 16 residues. CDR1 and CDR2 from the germline V gene are SGHTA and FQGNSA. Written as DNA, the CDR3 is TGTGCCAGCAGCTTAGTGTTACTATCTAACACTTTTGAAGCTTTCTTT. Protein sequence: CASSLVLLSNTFEAFF.

The gene calls are TRBV6-5 and TRBJ2-3, with D maybe TRBD1 (5 bases). V shed 4 bases and J shed 2 bases, with 10 bases lying between them. CDR1 MNHEY and CDR2 SVGAGI come from the germline V gene. The CDR3 is made up of 14 amino acids. CDR3 sequence: CASSSRQTTDTQYF. For the CDR3, the DNA is TGTGCCAGCAGTTCCCGACAGACCACAGATACGCAGTATTTT.

V usage is TRBV6-2 or TRBV6-3 and J usage is TRBJ2-5; 10 bases match TRBD1. This CDR3 spans 15 amino acids. Germline V CDR1 and CDR2: MNHEY, SVGEGT. With V trimmed by 6 bases and J by 5 bases, 9 bases remained unmatched. The CDR3 protein is CASSTRQGAGETQYF. CDR3 bases: TGTGCCAGCAGCACCAGACAGGGGGCAGGGGAGACCCAGTACTTC.

This rearrangement joins TRBV6-2 or TRBV6-3 to TRBJ2-1; perhaps TRBD2 as D (6 bases). There are 17 residues in the CDR3. Germline V gene data show CDR1 as MNHEY and CDR2 as SVGEGT. Trimming took 2 bases from V and 4 from J, leaving 18 bases between them. The CDR3 spells CASSYPSLGLGYNEQFF. The CDR3 coding sequence is TGTGCCAGCAGTTACCCTTCTCTGGGACTGGGGTACAATGAGCAGTTCTTC.

This rearrangement joins TRBV5-1 to TRBJ1-6; TRBD1 is a possible D gene (5 bases). Trimming shortened V by 5 bases and J by 9 bases, and 15 bases separated the two germline ends. This CDR3 is built from 14 residues. Looked up from germline, CDR1 is SGHRS and CDR2 is YFSETQ. The CDR3 is CASRPGITSSPLHF. The CDR3 DNA reads TGCGCCAGCAGGCCAGGGATTACGAGTTCACCCCTCCACTTT.

The chain has TRBV6-1 and TRBJ1-2, with D unclear. V was pared by 3 bases and J by 6 bases, with 11 bases between. The CDR3 totals 13 residues. The germline V gene encodes CDR1 MNHNS and CDR2 SASEGT. The DNA of the CDR3 is TGTGCCAGCAGTGAGGGAGGGCAGGATGGCTACACCTTC. It specifies CASSEGGQDGYTF.

This clone was counted once. The V gene is TRBV28, the J gene TRBJ1-2, with D tentatively TRBD1 (6 bases). The CDR3 contains 13 residues. V lost 4 bases, J lost 4 bases, and 10 bases lay in between. The germline V gene has CDR1 MDHEN and CDR2 SYDVKM. The CDR3 nucleotides read TGTGCCAGCAGTTCCGGACAGCCCTATGGCTACACCTTC. It codes for CASSSGQPYGYTF.

The V gene is TRBV27, the J gene TRBJ2-7, with D maybe TRBD1 (6 bases). CDR1 and CDR2 (germline): MNHEY, SMNVEV (reference sequence). Trimming cost V 6 bases and J 1 base, with 16 bases left between them. This CDR3 has 15 residues. Here the CDR3 reads CASSPARGGSYEQYV. Written as DNA, the CDR3 is TGTGCCAGCAGCCCTGCCCGAGGGGGTTCCTACGAGCAGTACGTC.

The gene calls are TRBV11-2 and TRBJ2-3; a weak D match, TRBD1 (6 bases). The CDR3 loop spans 14 amino acids. CDR1 SGHAT and CDR2 FQNNGV come from the germline V gene. Trimming removed 5 bases at V and 2 bases at J, with 11 bases between. This CDR3 reads CASSLGHNTDTQYF. CDR3 nucleotide sequence: TGTGCCAGCAGCCTGGGACATAACACAGATACGCAGTATTTT.

This chain links TRBV10-3 with TRBJ2-1, with TRBD1 identical over 9 bases. The V gene's germline CDR1 is ENHRY and CDR2 SYGVKD. There are 17 residues in the CDR3. Unmatched junction bases numbered 11, after V lost 7 bases and J lost 1 base. The DNA of the CDR3 is TGTGCCATCACCAACAGGGGGCAGGGAATTTCCTACAATGAGCAGTTCTTC. It codes for CAITNRGQGISYNEQFF.

The chain is built from TRBV7-3 and TRBJ2-3, with 11 bases fitting TRBD2. Germline V gives CDR1 SGHTA, CDR2 FQGTGA. After removal of 7 bases from V and 4 bases from J, the junction contained 4 bases not matched to a gene. This CDR3 is built from 14 residues. The CDR3 loop reads CASIAGGLADTQYF. CDR3 nucleotides: TGTGCCAGCATAGCGGGGGGGTTGGCAGATACGCAGTATTTT.

The chain recombines TRBV7-2 with TRBJ2-1, with D possibly TRBD2 on 6 matching bases. The germline V gene has CDR1 SGHTA and CDR2 FQGNSA. V was pared by 5 bases and J by 7 bases, with 15 bases between. This CDR3 spans 14 amino acids. The CDR3 coding sequence is TGTGCCAGCAGCCCCCGGGAGAATCGGAATGAGCAGTTCTTC. Its translation: CASSPRENRNEQFF.